These T cell receptor beta chains were read from a single sample in a study of control samples from healthy donors and cancer patients. The method was immunoSEQ multiplex PCR; TCRdb's version includes in-frame clones alone and lacks a portion of them. The repertoire holds roughly 130,000 clones, about 95% seen once, with about 3.6% in the top ten. Sequenced material: blood. These receptors were collected from a man aged 25-40 years in good health. CDR3s include the opening cysteine and the closing phenylalanine or tryptophan. A D gene is named only where the DNA matches it firmly. Size tells how often a clone was seen (once, few, many) or the class of an expanded clone, and some rows leave it out.

>14|NA|TRBJ2-1|TRBV6-6|TRBD2
CASRTSGGSEGQFF
TGTGCCAGCAGAACTAGCGGGGGTAGCGAGGGGCAGTTCTTC
>16|NA|TRBJ2-5|TRBV5-5|NA
CASSLGGTLLWETQYF
TGTGCCAGCAGCTTGGGTGGGACACTATTATGGGAGACCCAGTACTTC
>12|NA|TRBJ2-1|TRBV24-1|TRBD2
CATRGLANEQFF
TGTGCCACCAGGGGACTAGCGAATGAGCAGTTCTTC
>12|few|TRBJ1-1|TRBV2|TRBD1
CASSFRQGMAFF
TGTGCCAGCAGTTTCAGACAGGGCATGGCTTTCTTT
>13|NA|TRBJ1-1|TRBV12-3/TRBV12-4|NA
CASSFDRNTEAFF
TGTGCCAGCAGTTTTGACCGTAACACTGAAGCTTTCTTT
>15|NA|TRBJ2-1|TRBV2|TRBD2
CASSDTSGGAHEQFF
TGTGCCAGCAGCGATACTAGCGGGGGGGCCCATGAGCAGTTCTTC
>16|NA|TRBJ1-4|TRBV5-6|NA
CASSLAVGFANEKLFF
TGTGCCAGCAGCTTGGCAGTGGGGTTCGCTAATGAAAAACTGTTTTTT
>11|NA|TRBJ1-3|TRBV28|NA
CASSLTGPIYF
TGTGCCAGCAGTTTAACAGGGCCCATATATTTT
>15|NA|TRBJ2-1|TRBV2|TRBD2
CASSVTSGGYNEQFF
TGTGCCAGCAGTGTAACTAGCGGGGGGTACAATGAGCAGTTCTTC
>15|once|TRBJ1-2|TRBV6-5|TRBD1
CASSYEVGQLYGYTF
TGTGCCAGCAGTTACGAAGTGGGACAGCTCTATGGCTACACCTTC
>13|NA|TRBJ2-4|TRBV19|NA
CASREGPKNIQYF
TGTGCCAGTAGAGAAGGTCCCAAAAACATTCAGTACTTC
>14|NA|TRBJ2-7|TRBV5-1|TRBD1
CASSSGTGSYEQYF
TGCGCCAGCAGCTCCGGGACAGGGTCCTACGAGCAGTACTTC
>17|NA|TRBJ1-4|TRBV4-1|NA
CASSQGDRTEVGEKLFF
TGCGCCAGCAGCCAAGGCGACAGGACCGAAGTGGGTGAAAAACTGTTTTTT
>15|NA|TRBJ1-1|TRBV5-1|TRBD1
CASAGGTDMNTEAFF
TGCGCCAGCGCAGGGGGGACAGACATGAACACTGAAGCTTTCTTT
>14|NA|TRBJ2-3|TRBV7-2|NA
CASRPSGVADTQYF
TGTGCCAGCAGACCCTCGGGGGTTGCAGATACGCAGTATTTT
>15|few|TRBJ2-1|TRBV6-4|TRBD1
CASSDGTGGKDEQFF
TGTGCCAGCAGTGACGGAACAGGGGGGAAGGATGAGCAGTTCTTC
>14|NA|TRBJ1-2|TRBV4-3|NA
CASSQDRGKDGYTF
TGCGCCAGCAGCCAAGATAGAGGGAAGGATGGCTACACCTTC
>18|once|TRBJ1-2|TRBV28|TRBD1
CASSSSTPGTGLIYGYTF
TGTGCCAGCAGTTCCTCGACTCCCGGGACAGGCCTCATTTATGGCTACACCTTC
>15|NA|TRBJ2-5|TRBV6-2/TRBV6-3|NA
CASSYLGGRQETQYF
TGTGCCAGCAGTTACCTGGGGGGTCGGCAAGAGACCCAGTACTTC
>14|NA|TRBJ2-5|TRBV7-2|NA
CAQDAGPAGYTQYF
TGTGCCCAAGACGCAGGGCCGGCGGGTTATACCCAGTACTTC
>13|NA|TRBJ1-2|TRBV5-1|NA
CASSLNANYGYTF
TGCGCCAGCAGCTTGAACGCTAACTATGGCTACACCTTC
>16|NA|TRBJ1-5|TRBV5-6|TRBD1
CASSLEGGQGSQPQHF
TGTGCCAGCAGCTTGGAGGGGGGACAGGGAAGTCAGCCCCAGCATTTT
>14|NA|TRBJ2-7|TRBV2|NA
CASTPATTSYEQYF
TGTGCCAGCACCCCCGCCACAACATCCTACGAGCAGTACTTC
>14|NA|TRBJ1-1|TRBV6-5|NA
CASSSRQENTEAFF
TGTGCCAGCAGTTCGAGACAAGAAAACACTGAAGCTTTCTTT